This T cell receptor beta chain was obtained from a study of identical twins (dated by TCRdb to the mid-2010s). Concerning the study at large: To test whether fetal clonotypes persist, the study used deep sequencing on TCR alpha and beta repertoires from monozygotic twins, unrelated adults of various ages, and cord blood. To rule out contamination, replicate twin experiments were performed at different times with different library preparation protocols. Overall study results and their limits: Because the same donors could not be followed over many years, conclusions were based on cross-sectional statistical analysis. Invariant T cells such as MAIT and iNKT could partly confound zero-insertion analyses, although diverse VJ usage argued against such confounding for most clonotypes. Out-of-frame TCR alpha sequences shared between twins showed an excess of low generation-probability sequences compared with coincidental sharing between unrelated individuals. Out-of-frame TCR alpha sharing in monozygotic twins was systematically underestimated by recombination models, whereas sharing between unrelated individuals was in agreement with the recombination models. Abundant cord blood beta clonotypes carried fewer insertions; young adult naive repertoires showed a weaker similar trend, while memory repertoires showed none. A weaker excess of twin sharing was found in beta out-of-frame sequences because the signal-to-noise ratio was lowered by fewer shared sequences.

Receptor amplification or capture employed 5' RACE. The reads were generated on an Illumina HiSeq 2000. Template switching introduced a universal primer binding site; the final cDNA contained a unique molecular identifier, enabling accurate counting of TCR cDNA molecules. First-strand cDNA for TCR alpha and beta chains was synthesized from specific primers in the conserved constant-segment region. To control for contamination, every cDNA library was double barcoded, receiving both a SMART-Mk sample barcode and Illumina barcodes. Two successive PCR steps introduced TruSeq adapter sequences along with Illumina sample barcodes. Sequencing of the TCR alpha and beta cDNA libraries was done on the Illumina HiSeq platform using custom primers. As for how the authors treated the data: MiGEC was used to process raw reads and extract unique molecular identifiers, and MiXCR was used to find CDR3 positions. For each individual, recombination models were inferred using an EM algorithm with the repgenHMM and IGoR tools. Shared clonotype analysis was performed with the tcR package in R, normalizing sharing by the product of cloneset sizes. Out-of-frame nonproductive sequences were analyzed to study raw recombination free of thymic and clonal selection effects. In-frame beta chains were kept once TCRdb had trimmed the public reads at Q25 with fastp and called clones with MiXCR. Every entry covers one CDR3 protein and lists the most common genes and DNA from its rows. These V and J calls originate from TCRdb's pipeline instead of the authors' own analysis. In all, the sample holds 690,000 or so distinct CDR3 sequences, and more than 6.5% of those were seen once. The top ten clonotypes cover 0.8% to 1% of the sample.

The germline V gene specifies SGHRS as CDR1 and YFSETQ as CDR2. V loses 1 base, J loses 5 bases, and the germline ends lie 13 bases apart. Spanning cysteine to phenylalanine, the CDR3 consists of 14 amino acids. The DNA shown is the 42-base CDR3, in frame from base 1. Only healthy Caucasian donors were included. The twin cohort consisted of three pairs of female monozygotic twins, all aged roughly 18 to 29 years. The RNA used for TCR libraries was isolated from peripheral blood mononuclear cells. This clonotype was seen more than once but under ten times. Its binding antigen is unknown. There are no base qualities to consult, and no much larger clone falls within one base. The same specimen was also included in a second study, on yellow fever vaccine responses in identical twins. The second study also describes: The authors reported that the T cell response to vaccination in identical twins appeared partly convergent and partly personalized. The study precisely tracked vaccine-responding T cell clones in identical twins.

Sequencing input: PBMCs. The clonotype originates from a woman between 18 and 29 years old in good health. This receptor chain uses TRBV5-1 and TRBJ2-7, with no confident D gene call. This receptor carries the CDR3 CASSLFDLGNEQYF. The DNA reads TGCGCCAGCAGCTTGTTCGACCTAGGGAACGAGCAGTACTTC.